This T cell receptor (beta chain) was found in a study of STAT5B mutations in CD4+ large granular lymphocyte leukemia. Whole-study context: Among healthy controls, a particular HLA allele went with more CDR3 'QG' motifs. General observations from the study: 8/27 top patient clones versus 2/35 control clones were TRBV06-family.

Points on this clone: What it binds is unknown.

This was a survey-level run. Per the original methods: The detection floor for productive clonotype frequency was 2.59 x 10-5. Assay used: immunoSEQ multiplex PCR; TCRdb lists only in-frame clones, some missing. From that table come the V and J calls and clone size; the DNA was used to work out D and trimming. The table includes approximately 35,000 clones, about two thirds detected once. CDR1 and CDR2 (germline): SGHNT, YYREEE (reference sequence). The CDR3 sequence is 15 residues long. V shed 0 bases and J shed 0 bases, with 6 bases lying between them. This TCR was sampled from a human donor in good health. The V and J genes are TRBV5-4 and TRBJ1-4; D unclear. Sample: CD4+ T cells from blood buffy coats. CDR3 in DNA: TGTGCCAGCAGCTTGGTAGGCGCAACTAATGAAAAACTGTTTTTT. Encoded protein: CASSLVGATNEKLFF.